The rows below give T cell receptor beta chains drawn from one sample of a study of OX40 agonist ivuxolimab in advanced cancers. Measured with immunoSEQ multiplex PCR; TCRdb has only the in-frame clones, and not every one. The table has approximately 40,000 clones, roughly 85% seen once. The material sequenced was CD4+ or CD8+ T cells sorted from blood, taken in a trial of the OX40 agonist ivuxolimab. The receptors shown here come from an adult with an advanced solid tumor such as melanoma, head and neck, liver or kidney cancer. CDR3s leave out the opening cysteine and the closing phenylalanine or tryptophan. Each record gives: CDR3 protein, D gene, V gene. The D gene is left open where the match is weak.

ASSPVPVTGFNYGYT	TRBD1	TRBV5-4
ASSHVGVEQF	-	TRBV4-1
ATTPGPGPEAF	-	TRBV7-9
ASSFNGGAEQY	-	TRBV27
AISDSDRGGYT	TRBD1	TRBV10-3
ASRRAGLSYEQY	-	TRBV11-2
ASSMTASTGELF	-	TRBV5-1
ASSVAPLMNTEAF	-	TRBV7-9
ASSSVGTPGQYSYEQY	TRBD1	TRBV7-9
ASGLRLYEQY	-	TRBV12-5
ASSPGSGNQETQY	TRBD2	TRBV7-8
ASSLRAGDNEQF	-	TRBV13
ASSLNFLGVGAEAF	-	TRBV7-2
ASSFQGPTYEQY	-	TRBV27
ASSIGVAKNIQY	-	TRBV27
ATSGGGGANEQF	TRBD2	TRBV6-6
ASGEYNEQF	-	TRBV25-1
ASSEGGNTIY	-	TRBV9
ASSVEPPWRGPSYEQY	-	TRBV21-1
ASSLITGSNQPQH	-	TRBV4-1
ASSFGLMGEQF	-	TRBV7-3
ASSLRAGVREQY	TRBD2	TRBV19
ASSLDLRDRQETQY	TRBD1	TRBV5-6
ASSQDRGAGSTDTQY	-	TRBV14
ASSLQQGDEMDTQY	-	TRBV27
ASSGAGNQPQH	-	TRBV9
ASSVSAWTEAF	-	TRBV9
ASSPWTSGRSDEQY	TRBD2	TRBV7-3
ASSLRADTEAF	-	TRBV19
ASSPGTSGELF	-	TRBV7-9
ASSLDLGTYEQY	-	TRBV5-4
AWSVGAGRYEQY	-	TRBV30
ASSLSSAPYNSPLH	-	TRBV27
ASSLGPREAF	-	TRBV19
ASSVVGVERDNEQF	-	TRBV9
ASSTGVRNQPQH	TRBD1	TRBV4-3
ASNRDSNTGELF	-	TRBV27
ASSQEVTDSYEQY	-	TRBV4-1
ASSFTLGAGIYNEQF	-	TRBV9
ASSNYRVSYEQY	-	TRBV21-1
ASSQGGPLNTEAF	-	TRBV4-3
ASSNTWGASSYEQY	-	TRBV27
ASSYHQGLNTEAF	-	TRBV6-6
ASSPGGGVGTEAF	TRBD1	TRBV9
ASSQVELGQGNNQPQH	TRBD1	TRBV4-1
ASTLRLAGSEQF	TRBD2	TRBV14
SVEAAGTGLKGYT	TRBD1	TRBV29-1
ASSYRLNTGELF	-	TRBV6-4
ASSLGLNNEQF	-	TRBV27
ASTWAPYNEQF	-	TRBV19
ASIRGYNEQF	-	TRBV6-1
ASSQESRWTRLGQMNEQF	TRBD2	TRBV4-2
ASSQRGTGYDEQY	TRBD1	TRBV4-3
ASSREQPYYGYT	-	TRBV5-5
AISESNDLSSYEQY	-	TRBV10-3